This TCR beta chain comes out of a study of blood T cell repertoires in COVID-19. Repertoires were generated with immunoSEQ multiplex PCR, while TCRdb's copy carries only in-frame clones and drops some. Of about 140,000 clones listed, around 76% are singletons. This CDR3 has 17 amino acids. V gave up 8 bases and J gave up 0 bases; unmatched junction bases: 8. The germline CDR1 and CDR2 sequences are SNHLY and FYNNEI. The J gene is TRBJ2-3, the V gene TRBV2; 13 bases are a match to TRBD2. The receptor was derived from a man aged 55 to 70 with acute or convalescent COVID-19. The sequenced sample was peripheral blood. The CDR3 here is CASDTGTSGASTDTQYF. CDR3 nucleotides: TGTGCCAGCGACACCGGGACTAGCGGGGCTAGCACAGATACGCAGTATTTT.